The 32 T cell receptor beta chains presented below share a single source sample, sequenced in a study of blood T cell repertoires in COVID-19. Some clones are missing from TCRdb's copy, which holds only in-frame ones; the method was immunoSEQ multiplex PCR. The data show about 120,000 clones, with 84% seen just once and under 4% held by the top ten. Material: PBMCs or T cells enriched from blood (not recorded which). Every receptor here comes from a woman aged 30 to 39 who had recovered from COVID-19.

The gene calls are TRBV3-1 (or the pseudogene TRBV3-2) and TRBJ2-5; a possible D gene is TRBD2 (7 bases). The V end lost 2 bases, the J end lost 0 bases, and 13 bases lay between the germline ends. The V gene's germline CDR1 is LGHDT and CDR2 YNNKEL (reference sequence). The CDR3 length is 16 residues. The chain's CDR3 is CASSQSRGAYQETQYF. CDR3 coding DNA: TGTGCCAGCAGCCAATCTCGGGGGGCGTACCAAGAGACCCAGTACTTC.

This chain joins TRBV5-8 and TRBJ1-5; D gene uncertain. Trimming shortened V by 2 bases and J by 0 bases, and 9 bases separated the two germline ends. The V gene's germline CDR1 is SGHTS and CDR2 YDEGEE. The CDR3 loop spans 15 amino acids. This CDR3 is CASSFRSHSNQPQHF. As DNA, the CDR3 is TGTGCCAGCAGCTTTCGGAGTCATAGCAATCAGCCCCAGCATTTT. The variable domain in full, completed from reference TRBV5-8 and TRBJ1-5, reads EAGVTQSPTHLIKTRGQQATLRCSPISGHTSVYWYQQALGLGLQFLLWYDEGEERNRGNFPPRFSGRQFPNYSSELNVNALELEDSALYLCASSFRSHSNQPQHFGDGTRLSIL.

V is TRBV29-1 and J is TRBJ1-2, with 8 bases lining up with TRBD1. The ends lost 4 bases at V and 6 bases at J; junction bases unmatched: 1. Germline assignment: CDR1 SQVTM and CDR2 ANQGSEA. The CDR3 length is 11 residues. The CDR3 protein is CSVGTGNGYTF. In nucleotides, the CDR3 is TGCAGCGTTGGGACAGGGAATGGCTACACCTTC.

The chain joins TRBV28 to TRBJ1-2; TRBD1 might be the D (6 bases). V was trimmed by 6 bases and J by 4 bases, leaving 12 bases between them. Germline CDR1 MDHEN, CDR2 SYDVKM. The CDR3 is made up of 13 amino acids. The DNA of the CDR3 is TGTGCCAGCAGCCTAGGACAGTTCTATGGCTACACCTTC. Its protein product is CASSLGQFYGYTF.

This clone was observed once. The rearrangement uses TRBV9 and TRBJ2-1; TRBD2 might be the D (6 bases). The germline V gene has CDR1 SGDLS and CDR2 YYNGEE. The CDR3 runs 15 residues. Trimming removed 2 bases at V and 5 bases at J, with 14 bases between. CDR3 DNA: TGTGCCAGCAGCGTCAAGGGGACTGATGACAATGAGCAGTTCTTC. Residues: CASSVKGTDDNEQFF.

The chain couples TRBV7-2 to TRBJ2-5; 8 bases map to TRBD1. CDR1 is SGHTA and CDR2 is FQGNSA in the germline V gene. The ends lost 4 bases at V and 5 bases at J; junction bases unmatched: 9. CDR3 size: 15 residues. The CDR3 nucleotides read TGTGCCAGCAGCTCTTCGGGACAGGTAGTGGAGACCCAGTACTTC. Its protein is CASSSSGQVVETQYF.

The rearrangement joins TRBV27 to TRBJ2-1; tentative D call: TRBD1 (6 bases). The V end lost 5 bases, the J end lost 4 bases, and 21 bases lay between the germline ends. This CDR3 spans 17 amino acids. Germline V gene sequence: CDR1 MNHEY, CDR2 SMNVEV (reference sequence). CDR3 DNA: TGTGCCAGCAGTCCCCAAAGGACAGCCATCCGTTACAATGAGCAGTTCTTC. Protein sequence: CASSPQRTAIRYNEQFF.

This clone was picked up a small number of times. The CDR3 region is CASRGLAGEAGELFF. The CDR3 nucleotides are TGTGCCAGCAGGGGACTAGCGGGGGAAGCCGGGGAGCTGTTTTTT. The rearrangement uses TRBV6-4 and TRBJ2-2; 14 nucleotides match TRBD2. Looked up from germline, CDR1 is MRHNA and CDR2 is SNTAGT. After removal of 6 bases from V and 6 bases from J, the junction contained 3 bases not matched to a gene. This CDR3 has 15 amino acids.

The chain combines TRBV5-1 with TRBJ1-2; TRBD1 matches at 9 bases. V was pared by 3 bases and J by 4 bases, with 13 bases of the junction left unmatched. CDR3 length: 17 residues. The germline gives CDR1 SGHRS, CDR2 YFSETQ. CDR3 protein: CASSSNGVDRGPYGYTF. The CDR3 bases are TGCGCCAGCAGCTCGAACGGGGTGGACAGGGGACCCTATGGCTACACCTTC. Based on the CDR3 plus reference TRBV5-1 and TRBJ1-2, the full variable domain is KAGVTQTPRYLIKTRGQQVTLSCSPISGHRSVSWYQQTPGQGLQFLFEYFSETQRNKGNFPGRFSGRQFSNSRSEMNVSTLELGDSALYLCASSSNGVDRGPYGYTFGSGTRLTVV.

The CDR3 loop is CSVEDGGRESTEAFF. CDR3 DNA: TGCAGCGTTGAAGATGGAGGAAGGGAGAGCACTGAAGCTTTCTTT. The chain joins TRBV29-1 to TRBJ1-1; D call uncertain. The V gene's germline CDR1 is SQVTM and CDR2 ANQGSEA. The CDR3 runs to 15 residues. With 0 bases removed from V and 4 bases from J, the gap between germline ends came to 15 bases.

This chain joins TRBV7-9 and TRBJ1-5; TRBD1 matches at 10 bases. The germline CDR1 and CDR2 sequences are SEHNR and FQNEAQ (reference sequence). The V gene end was trimmed by 5 bases and the J gene end by 4 bases; junction bases not matched to a gene: 8. The CDR3 runs to 16 residues. The CDR3 nucleotides read TGTGCCAGCAGCCCCGGGACAGGGGATCGGAATCAGCCCCAGCATTTT. Amino acid sequence: CASSPGTGDRNQPQHF.

The J gene is TRBJ2-1, the V gene TRBV12-5, with D possibly matching TRBD2 (6 bases). Between the trimmed V and J ends, which lost 0 bases and 5 bases, there was a span of 14 bases. This CDR3 is 16 amino acids long. In germline, CDR1 is LGHNT, CDR2 FRNRAP. This CDR3 is CASGLVLGGRDNEQFF. For the CDR3, the DNA is TGTGCTAGTGGTTTGGTATTGGGAGGCCGCGACAATGAGCAGTTCTTC.

The CDR3 DNA reads TGCAGTGCGAGTCCCATAACAGGGTTCACAGATACGCAGTATTTT. Its translation is CSASPITGFTDTQYF. This chain connects TRBV20-1 to TRBJ2-3; TRBD1 is a possible D gene (6 bases). V was pared by 6 bases and J by 2 bases, with 18 bases between. From germline, CDR1 is DFQATT and CDR2 SNEGSKA (reference sequence). The CDR3 covers 15 residues.

The chain combines TRBV7-8 with TRBJ2-7, with D maybe TRBD1 (6 bases). V was cut by 5 bases and J by 2 bases, with 13 bases left in between. This CDR3 has 14 amino acids. Germline CDR1 reads SGHVS; CDR2 reads FQNEAQ. This CDR3 reads CASSPTGQPYEQYF. The CDR3 DNA reads TGTGCCAGCAGCCCAACGGGACAACCCTACGAGCAGTACTTC.

V gene TRBV4-1 combines with J gene TRBJ1-2, with D possibly TRBD1 on 5 matching bases. V lost 1 base to trimming and J lost 8 bases, with 11 bases between them. CDR1 and CDR2 from the germline V gene are MGHRA and YSYEKL. This CDR3 has 13 residues. The CDR3 DNA sequence: TGCGCCAGCAGCCAAGTTGCAGGGTACGGCTACACCTTC. Its protein is CASSQVAGYGYTF.

The chain links TRBV11-2 to TRBJ2-1, with D perhaps matching TRBD1 (6 bases). Germline values: CDR1 SGHAT, CDR2 FQNNGV. Trimming took off 3 bases at V and 0 bases at J, with 9 bases between the two ends. This CDR3 is 15 amino acids long. The CDR3 region is CASSFQGISYNEQFF. Here the CDR3 DNA reads TGTGCCAGCAGCTTTCAGGGGATCTCCTACAATGAGCAGTTCTTC.

The chain couples TRBV30 to TRBJ1-2, with TRBD1 as a possible D gene (6 bases). CDR1 GTSNPN and CDR2 SVGIG come from the germline V gene (reference sequence). The CDR3 spans 12 residues. The V end lost 3 bases, the J end lost 6 bases, and 11 bases lay between the germline ends. CDR3 residues: CAWRLGTNGYTF. CDR3 DNA: TGTGCCTGGAGATTAGGGACAAATGGCTACACCTTC. Full variable domain (missing parts from reference TRBV30 and TRBJ1-2): SQTIHQWPATLVQPVGSPLSLECTVEGTSNPNLYWYRQAAGRGLQLLFYSVGIGQISSEVPQNLSASRPQDRQFILSSKKLLLSDSGFYLCAWRLGTNGYTFGSGTRLTVV.

The rearrangement uses TRBV12-5 and TRBJ2-1; 7 bases line up with TRBD2. V lost 7 bases, J lost 5 bases, and 8 bases stayed unmatched. Germline V gene lookup returns CDR1 LGHNT and CDR2 FRNRAP. The CDR3 is made up of 14 amino acids. CDR3 loop: CASAPGGTHNEQFF. CDR3 nucleotide sequence: TGTGCTAGTGCCCCGGGGGGAACCCACAATGAGCAGTTCTTC.

This clone was observed a few times. The J gene is TRBJ2-2, the V gene TRBV5-1; 11 nucleotides line up with TRBD2. Germline values: CDR1 SGHRS, CDR2 YFSETQ. Trimming removed 1 base from V and 3 bases from J; junction bases left unmatched: 5. The CDR3 has 17 amino acids. CDR3: CASSLSPLAGDTGELFF. CDR3 DNA sequence: TGCGCCAGCAGCTTGAGCCCACTAGCGGGAGACACCGGGGAGCTGTTTTTT.

J is TRBJ2-2 and V is TRBV15; D perhaps matches TRBD2 (6 bases). Germline-derived CDR1 and CDR2 are LNHNV and YYDKDF (reference sequence). The CDR3 totals 17 residues. V lost 0 bases and J 3 bases, leaving 14 bases between the germline ends. CDR3 sequence reads: CATSRDLRLGYTGELFF. For the CDR3, the DNA is TGTGCCACCAGCAGAGATCTGAGACTAGGATACACCGGGGAGCTGTTTTTT.

The chain couples TRBV10-1 to TRBJ1-5; 10 bases map to TRBD1. Trimming removed 2 bases from V and 1 base from J; junction bases left unmatched: 8. The germline CDR1 and CDR2 sequences are WNHNN and SYGVQD (reference sequence). The CDR3 totals 18 residues. CDR3 amino acids: CASSETYDRGRSNQPQHF. The CDR3 DNA is TGCGCCAGCAGTGAGACATACGACAGGGGGCGAAGCAATCAGCCCCAGCATTTT.

This clone came up a few times. The chain has TRBV28 and TRBJ1-3; D is uncertain. Germline CDR1 reads MDHEN; CDR2 reads SYDVKM. The CDR3 contains 18 residues. V dropped 4 bases and J dropped 0 bases, with 19 bases sitting between them. CDR3 sequence reads: CASSSPPGPFYSGNTIYF. CDR3 coding DNA: TGTGCCAGCAGTTCCCCCCCAGGCCCATTCTACTCTGGAAACACCATATATTTT.

This clone turned up a few times. The rearrangement links TRBV12-3 or TRBV12-4 to TRBJ2-3; TRBD2 is a possible D gene (7 bases). This CDR3 contains 13 residues. Trimming took off 6 bases at V and 6 bases at J, with 13 bases between the two ends. The CDR3 nucleotides read TGTGCCAGCAGAGGTTGGGGGGGCGATACGCAGTATTTT. It codes for CASRGWGGDTQYF.

The chain employs TRBV24-1 and TRBJ2-6, with D maybe TRBD1 (6 bases). Germline V gene data show CDR1 as KGHDR and CDR2 as SFDVKD. The CDR3 runs to 17 residues. V was cut by 4 bases and J by 1 base, with 13 bases left in between. CDR3 sequence (DNA): TGTGCCACCAGTGACTCCTGGACAGATTCTGGGGCCAACGTCCTGACTTTC. The encoded protein is CATSDSWTDSGANVLTF.

The genes are TRBV12-5 and TRBJ2-5, with unresolved D. Germline values: CDR1 LGHNT, CDR2 FRNRAP. Deletions cut 1 base from V and 0 bases from J, with 6 bases between. This CDR3 spans 14 amino acids. CDR3 in DNA: TGTGCTAGTGGTTTGGGACACCACCAAGAGACCCAGTACTTC. Translated, it gives CASGLGHHQETQYF.

The rearrangement links TRBV5-6 to TRBJ2-7, with 7 positions matching TRBD1. The germline V gene has CDR1 SGHDT and CDR2 YYEEEE. The CDR3 runs to 14 residues. Trimming at V came to 4 bases and at J to 6 bases, leaving 10 bases not matched to a gene. The CDR3 bases are TGTGCCAGCAGCACTAACAGGGGAAAGGGCGAGCAGTACTTC. Its protein product is CASSTNRGKGEQYF.

The J gene is TRBJ1-1, the V gene TRBV4-2, with a possible D match to TRBD1 (5 bases). The germline V gene has CDR1 LGHNA and CDR2 YNFKEQ. V lost 4 bases and J 1 base, leaving 13 bases between the germline ends. This CDR3 region has 15 residues. In DNA, the CDR3 is TGTGCCAGCAGCCCTTGGCGCGGGGCGAACACTGAAGCTTTCTTT. Translating gives CASSPWRGANTEAFF.

The V and J genes are TRBV5-4 and TRBJ1-2; 8 bases are a match to TRBD1. J was trimmed by 4 bases and V by 4 bases; bases with no gene match: 6. Looked up from germline, CDR1 is SGHNT and CDR2 is YYREEE (reference sequence). The CDR3 runs to 14 residues. CDR3 bases: TGTGCCAGCAGCCCGAGACAGGGGCGCTATGGCTACACCTTC. Translating it yields CASSPRQGRYGYTF.

J is TRBJ1-3 and V is TRBV29-1, with D possibly TRBD1 on 5 matching bases. Germline V gene data show CDR1 as SQVTM and CDR2 as ANQGSEA. Trimming pared 7 bases from V and 4 bases from J, leaving 14 bases between. The CDR3 is made up of 13 amino acids. CDR3 DNA sequence: TGCAGCGCCATTACAGGCTACGGAAACACCATATATTTT. Translation gives CSAITGYGNTIYF. The full variable domain, in which reference TRBV29-1 and TRBJ1-3 provide the parts outside the CDR3, is SAVISQKPSRDICQRGTSLTIQCQVDSQVTMMFWYRQQPGQSLTLIATANQGSEATYESGFVIDKFPISRPNLTFSTLTVSNMSPEDSSIYLCSAITGYGNTIYFGEGSWLTVV.

The chain joins TRBV19 to TRBJ1-6; D possibly corresponds to TRBD1 (5 bases). V dropped 0 bases and J dropped 7 bases, with 10 bases sitting between them. Germline lookup yields CDR1 LNHDA and CDR2 SQIVND (reference sequence). This CDR3 comprises 15 residues. CDR3 in amino acids: CASSIDGAGNSPLHF. In DNA, the CDR3 is TGTGCCAGTAGTATAGACGGCGCAGGGAATTCACCCCTCCACTTT.

The V call is TRBV7-9, the J call TRBJ2-1; D is possibly TRBD1 (5 bases). The V gene's germline CDR1 is SEHNR and CDR2 FQNEAQ (reference sequence). V was pared by 0 bases and J by 5 bases, with 11 bases between. The CDR3 is made up of 15 amino acids. The DNA of the CDR3 is TGTGCCAGCAGCTTAGCGGGGCAGCCAGACAATGAGCAGTTCTTC. This translates into CASSLAGQPDNEQFF.

Concerning this clone itself: Possible read error: a much larger clone is one base away. The sample carries other DNA sequences with the same CDR3. The DNA of the CDR3 is TGCGCCAGCAGCCAAGAATGGGGGGGCAACACTGAAGCTTTCTTT. Translating it yields CASSQEWGGNTEAFF. The genes are TRBV4-3 and TRBJ1-1; a possible D gene is TRBD1 (6 bases). Trimming removed 0 bases from V and 2 bases from J, with 10 bases in between. The CDR3 is 15 residues long. Germline CDR1 LGHNA, CDR2 YSLEER.